Listed here are 5 T cell receptor beta chains from one sample, sequenced in a study of T-cell memory formation after mild COVID-19. TCRdb reprocessed the 5' RACE reads via MiXCR and lists one record per CDR3 protein. The sample contains around 150,000 distinct CDR3 sequences, about 14% of which appear only once. The sequencing sample was made of PBMCs or a T cell subset sorted from them (not recorded which). The receptors were gathered from an adult woman who had mild COVID-19 (a few samples of this study predate the infection). Cell type and time point are not known.

The CDR3 DNA reads TGTGCCAGCAGTCCCCGGCAACCCCGGAGCGATGAGCAGTTCTTC. Its protein product is CASSPRQPRSDEQFF. The chain combines TRBV27 with TRBJ2-1; D uncertain. V was cut by 5 bases and J by 8 bases, with 19 bases left in between. Germline lookup yields CDR1 MNHEY and CDR2 SMNVEV (reference sequence). The CDR3 length is 15 residues.

The CDR3: CASSFLAGPTDTQYF. The CDR3, as DNA: TGCGCCAGCAGCTTTCTAGCGGGGCCCACAGATACGCAGTATTTT. The chain has TRBV5-1 and TRBJ2-3, with 9 bases matching TRBD2. This CDR3 region has 15 residues. Per the germline V gene, CDR1 is SGHRS and CDR2 is YFSETQ. After removal of 2 bases from V and 2 bases from J, the junction contained 3 bases not matched to a gene. The full variable domain, rest sourced from reference TRBV5-1 and TRBJ2-3, is KAGVTQTPRYLIKTRGQQVTLSCSPISGHRSVSWYQQTPGQGLQFLFEYFSETQRNKGNFPGRFSGRQFSNSRSEMNVSTLELGDSALYLCASSFLAGPTDTQYFGPGTRLTVL.

This clonotype was recorded a few times. The rearrangement links TRBV7-2 to TRBJ2-7; D is unclear. Germline CDR1 SGHTA, CDR2 FQGNSA. Trimming removed 1 base from V and 7 bases from J, with 14 bases in between. This CDR3 comprises 14 residues. The CDR3 sequence: CASSLGGSAGEQYF. The DNA for the CDR3 is TGTGCCAGCAGCTTAGGTGGCTCGGCCGGGGAGCAGTACTTC.

The chain employs TRBV15 and TRBJ2-7; TRBD1 is a possible D gene (5 bases). This CDR3 is 14 amino acids long. Germline V gives CDR1 LNHNV, CDR2 YYDKDF (reference sequence). Trimming took 1 base from V and 3 from J, leaving 10 bases between them. CDR3 sequence: CATSRGPTGYEQYF. CDR3 nucleotides: TGTGCCACCAGCAGAGGGCCAACAGGCTACGAGCAGTACTTC.

J is TRBJ2-7 and V is TRBV27, with no clear D. Looked up from germline, CDR1 is MNHEY and CDR2 is SMNVEV (reference sequence). CDR3 size: 12 residues. The V and J ends lost 3 bases and 5 bases respectively, with 8 bases between them. The CDR3 is CASSFIGNEQYF. The DNA for the CDR3 is TGTGCCAGCAGTTTTATTGGTAACGAGCAGTACTTC.